What follows are 13 T cell receptor beta chains derived from one specimen sequenced in a study of blood T cell repertoires in COVID-19. The repertoire was sequenced with immunoSEQ multiplex PCR; TCRdb's copy has only in-frame clones and lacks some. This table has about 280,000 clones, 86% appearing once. The sequencing sample was made of peripheral blood. Receptors were obtained from a woman aged 70-85 years with COVID-19, enrolled during active disease.

The chain employs TRBV20-1 and TRBJ1-2; 7 bases align to TRBD1. V shed 3 bases and J 4 bases; nucleotides not matched to a gene: 5. This CDR3 is 13 amino acids long. Germline V gene data show CDR1 as DFQATT and CDR2 as SNEGSKA (reference sequence). The CDR3 spells CSASNRGSYGYTF. The CDR3, as DNA: TGCAGTGCTAGTAACAGGGGTTCCTATGGCTACACCTTC.

This clone was detected only once. The genes are TRBV29-1 and TRBJ1-1; D might be TRBD1 (5 bases). The CDR3 runs to 13 residues. Trimming pared 6 bases from V and 0 bases from J, leaving 11 bases between. Germline V gene data show CDR1 as SQVTM and CDR2 as ANQGSEA. CDR3 amino acids: CSVVRTLNTEAFF. The CDR3 DNA sequence: TGCAGCGTGGTCCGGACACTGAACACTGAAGCTTTCTTT.

The V call is TRBV28, the J call TRBJ1-3; possibly TRBD1 for D (5 bases). V was cut by 7 bases and J by 3 bases, with 19 bases left in between. This CDR3 has 16 amino acids. Germline V gives CDR1 MDHEN, CDR2 SYDVKM. The CDR3 protein is CASNRQHQELGNTIYF. The DNA of the CDR3 is TGTGCCAGCAACCGACAGCATCAGGAGCTTGGAAACACCATATATTTT.

The genes are TRBV27 and TRBJ2-3, with TRBD2 matching over 7 bases. The germline CDR1 and CDR2 sequences are MNHEY and SMNVEV (reference sequence). The CDR3 has 15 amino acids. J was trimmed by 0 bases and V by 8 bases; bases with no gene match: 8. The DNA of the CDR3 is TGTGCCAGCTCAGCTAGGACTAGGAGCACAGATACGCAGTATTTT. Encoded protein: CASSARTRSTDTQYF.

J is TRBJ1-5 and V is TRBV6-5; the D gene is possibly TRBD1 (5 bases). This CDR3 has 13 residues. Germline V CDR1 and CDR2: MNHEY, SVGAGI. Trimming stripped 5 bases from V and 1 base from J, with 6 bases between. The CDR3 is CASSTGSNQPQHF. As DNA, the CDR3 is TGTGCCAGCAGTACAGGAAGCAATCAGCCCCAGCATTTT.

This clone was counted between two and nine times. This rearrangement joins TRBV5-4 to TRBJ2-2, with 9 bases identical to TRBD2. CDR1 is SGHNT and CDR2 is YYREEE in the germline V gene (reference sequence). The CDR3 has 16 amino acids. V trimming: 2 bases; J trimming: 7 bases; junction bases outside the gene matches: 9. The CDR3 protein is CASSFGLAGINGELFF. The CDR3, as DNA: TGTGCCAGCAGCTTTGGGCTAGCGGGGATTAACGGGGAGCTGTTTTTT.

The chain links TRBV7-3 to TRBJ2-3, with 7 nucleotides matching TRBD1. CDR1 SGHTA and CDR2 FQGTGA come from the germline V gene. The CDR3 is 14 residues long. J gave up 4 bases and V 5 bases, and 6 bases lay outside the gene matches. CDR3 nucleotides: TGTGCCAGCAGCCGGACAGGCGACGCAGATACGCAGTATTTT. It codes for CASSRTGDADTQYF.

This chain uses TRBV18 with TRBJ1-4, with 12 bases matching TRBD1. The CDR3 extends over 15 amino acids. V shed 6 bases and J 10 bases; nucleotides not matched to a gene: 9. Germline values: CDR1 KGHSH, CDR2 LQKENI. CDR3 amino acids: CASSPPGQGAVKLFF. The CDR3 DNA reads as TGTGCCAGCTCCCCTCCGGGACAGGGGGCTGTAAAACTGTTTTTT.

Written as DNA, the CDR3 is TGTGCCAGCAGCCCGGGAGGGGTTGAAGCTTTCTTT. This encodes CASSPGGVEAFF. This chain links TRBV5-6 with TRBJ1-1, with D possibly matching TRBD1 (5 bases). V was shortened by 4 bases and J by 7 bases, with 11 bases between the two germline ends. The CDR3 consists of 12 residues. CDR1 is SGHDT, CDR2 YYEEEE, per germline. Using reference TRBV5-6 and TRBJ1-1 for the parts outside the CDR3, the full variable domain is DAGVTQSPTHLIKTRGQQVTLRCSPKSGHDTVSWYQQALGQGPQFIFQYYEEEERQRGNFPDRFSGHQFPNYSSELNVNALLLGDSALYLCASSPGGVEAFFGQGTRLTVV.

Only a few counts were recorded for this clone. The CDR3 nucleotides read TGCGCCAGCAGCACCGGGACAGGGTTTGAGGCCTATGGGTCGGGCTACACCTTC. It yields the protein CASSTGTGFEAYGSGYTF. The chain combines TRBV5-1 with TRBJ1-2; TRBD1 agrees at 9 bases. Trimming took 4 bases from V and 8 from J; bases not matched to a gene: 21. The CDR3 sequence is 18 residues long. The germline CDR1 and CDR2 sequences are SGHRS and YFSETQ.

This chain uses TRBV28 with TRBJ1-2, with 7 positions matching TRBD1. CDR1 and CDR2 from the germline V gene are MDHEN and SYDVKM. Trimming cost V 5 bases and J 2 bases; bases outside gene matches: 2. The CDR3 runs to 13 residues. This CDR3 is CASSRDRNYGYTF. In DNA form, the CDR3 reads TGTGCCAGCAGTAGGGACAGAAACTATGGCTACACCTTC.

The CDR3 sequence: CASSLTSGGSYEQYF. The CDR3 nucleotides read TGTGCCAGCAGCCTCACTAGCGGGGGCTCCTACGAGCAGTACTTC. The rearrangement links TRBV5-4 to TRBJ2-7, with 11 bases matching TRBD2. The length of the CDR3 is 15 residues. Germline loops: CDR1 SGHNT, CDR2 YYREEE (reference sequence). Trimming cost V 4 bases and J 0 bases; bases outside gene matches: 3. The complete variable domain, with remaining parts taken from reference TRBV5-4 and TRBJ2-7, reads ETGVTQSPTHLIKTRGQQVTLRCSSQSGHNTVSWYQQALGQGPQFIFQYYREEENGRGNFPPRFSGLQFPNYSSELNVNALELDDSALYLCASSLTSGGSYEQYFGPGTRLTVT.

This chain uses TRBV19 with TRBJ2-4; the D is unclear. Germline CDR1 is LNHDA and CDR2 is SQIVND (reference sequence). CDR3 length equals 13 residues. Trimming left V 6 bases short and J 6 bases short, with 12 bases between. Here the CDR3 DNA reads TGTGCCAGTAGCGCAGTGGAGAGAAACATTCAGTACTTC. It translates to CASSAVERNIQYF. Drawing the rest from reference TRBV19 and TRBJ2-4, the complete variable domain is DGGITQSPKYLFRKEGQNVTLSCEQNLNHDAMYWYRQDPGQGLRLIYYSQIVNDFQKGDIAEGYSVSREKKESFPLTVTSAQKNPTAFYLCASSAVERNIQYFGAGTRLSVL.